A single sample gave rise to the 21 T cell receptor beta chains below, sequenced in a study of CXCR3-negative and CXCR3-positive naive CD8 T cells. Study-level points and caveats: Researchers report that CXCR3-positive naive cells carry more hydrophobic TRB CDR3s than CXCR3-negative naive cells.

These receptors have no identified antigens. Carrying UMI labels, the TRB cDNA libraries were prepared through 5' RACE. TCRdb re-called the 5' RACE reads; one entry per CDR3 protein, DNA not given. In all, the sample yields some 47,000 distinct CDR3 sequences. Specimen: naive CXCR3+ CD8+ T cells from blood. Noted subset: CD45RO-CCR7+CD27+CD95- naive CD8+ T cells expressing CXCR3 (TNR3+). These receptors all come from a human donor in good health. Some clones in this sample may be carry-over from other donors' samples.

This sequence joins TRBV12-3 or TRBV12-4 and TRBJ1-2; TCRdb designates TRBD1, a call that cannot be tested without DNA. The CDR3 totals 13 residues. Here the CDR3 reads CASSFDRGDGYTF.

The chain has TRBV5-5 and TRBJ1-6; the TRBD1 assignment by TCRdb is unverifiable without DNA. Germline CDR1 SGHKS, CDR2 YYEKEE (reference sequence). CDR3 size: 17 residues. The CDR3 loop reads CASSTSQGGPYNSPLHF. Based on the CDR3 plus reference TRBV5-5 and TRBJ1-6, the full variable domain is DAGVTQSPTHLIKTRGQQVTLRCSPISGHKSVSWYQQVLGQGPQFIFQYYEKEERGRGNFPDRFSARQFPNYSSELNVNALLLGDSALYLCASSTSQGGPYNSPLHFGNGTRLTVT.

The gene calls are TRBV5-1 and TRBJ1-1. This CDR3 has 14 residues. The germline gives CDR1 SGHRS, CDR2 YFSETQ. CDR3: CASSELSMNTEAFF. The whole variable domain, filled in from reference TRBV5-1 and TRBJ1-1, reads KAGVTQTPRYLIKTRGQQVTLSCSPISGHRSVSWYQQTPGQGLQFLFEYFSETQRNKGNFPGRFSGRQFSNSRSEMNVSTLELGDSALYLCASSELSMNTEAFFGQGTRLTVV.

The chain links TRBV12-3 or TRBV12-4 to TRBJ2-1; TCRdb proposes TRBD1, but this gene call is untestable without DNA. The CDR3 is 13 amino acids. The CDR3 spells CASRISVGTGEFF.

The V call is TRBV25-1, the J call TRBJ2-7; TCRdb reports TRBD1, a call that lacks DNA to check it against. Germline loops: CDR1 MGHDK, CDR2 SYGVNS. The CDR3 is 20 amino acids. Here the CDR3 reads CASSEWRIGGRGKLAYEQYF.

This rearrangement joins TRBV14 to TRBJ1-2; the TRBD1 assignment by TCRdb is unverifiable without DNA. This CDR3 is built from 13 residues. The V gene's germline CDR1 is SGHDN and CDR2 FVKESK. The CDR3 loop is CASSPDSNYGYTF.

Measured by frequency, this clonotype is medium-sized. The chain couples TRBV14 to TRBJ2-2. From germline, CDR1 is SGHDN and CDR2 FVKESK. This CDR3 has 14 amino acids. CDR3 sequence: CASSHNWNTGELFF.

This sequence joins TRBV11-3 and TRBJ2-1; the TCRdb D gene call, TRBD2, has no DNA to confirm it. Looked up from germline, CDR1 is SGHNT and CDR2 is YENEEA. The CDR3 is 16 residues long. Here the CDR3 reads CASSSIAGSSYNEQFF. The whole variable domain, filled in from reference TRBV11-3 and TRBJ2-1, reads EAGVVQSPRYKIIEKKQPVAFWCNPISGHNTLYWYLQNLGQGPELLIRYENEEAVDDSQLPKDRFSAERLKGVDSTLKIQPAELGDSAVYLCASSSIAGSSYNEQFFGPGTRLTVL.

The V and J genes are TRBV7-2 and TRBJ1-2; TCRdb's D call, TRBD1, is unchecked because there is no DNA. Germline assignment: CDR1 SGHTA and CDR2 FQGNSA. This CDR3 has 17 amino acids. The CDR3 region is CASSLETQGAIVYGYTF.

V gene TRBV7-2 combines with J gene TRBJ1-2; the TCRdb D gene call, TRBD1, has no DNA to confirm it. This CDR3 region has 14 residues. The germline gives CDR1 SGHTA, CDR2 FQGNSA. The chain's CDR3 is CASSPTGVGYGYTF.

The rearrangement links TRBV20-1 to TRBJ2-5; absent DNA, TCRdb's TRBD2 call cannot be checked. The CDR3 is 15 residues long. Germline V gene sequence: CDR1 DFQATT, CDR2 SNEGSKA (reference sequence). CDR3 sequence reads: CSAALTIAVQETQYF.

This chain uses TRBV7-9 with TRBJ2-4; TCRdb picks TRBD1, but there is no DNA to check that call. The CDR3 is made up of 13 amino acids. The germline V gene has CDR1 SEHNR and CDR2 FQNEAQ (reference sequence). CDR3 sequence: CASSLGDLHIQYF.

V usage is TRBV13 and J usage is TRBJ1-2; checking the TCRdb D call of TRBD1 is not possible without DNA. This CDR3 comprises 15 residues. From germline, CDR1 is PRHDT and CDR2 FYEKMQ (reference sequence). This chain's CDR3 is CASSSETGSDYGYTF.

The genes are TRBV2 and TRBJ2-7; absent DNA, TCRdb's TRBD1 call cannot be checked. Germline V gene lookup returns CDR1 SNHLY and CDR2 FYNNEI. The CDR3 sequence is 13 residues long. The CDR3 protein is CASSGGGTYEQYF.

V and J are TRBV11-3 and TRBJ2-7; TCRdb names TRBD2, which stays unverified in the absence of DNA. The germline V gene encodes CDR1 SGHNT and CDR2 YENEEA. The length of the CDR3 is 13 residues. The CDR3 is CASSFAGSYEQYF.

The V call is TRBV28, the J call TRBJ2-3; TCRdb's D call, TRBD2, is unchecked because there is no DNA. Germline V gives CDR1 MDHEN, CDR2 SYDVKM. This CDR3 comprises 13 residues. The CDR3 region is CASSLSLEGTQYF.

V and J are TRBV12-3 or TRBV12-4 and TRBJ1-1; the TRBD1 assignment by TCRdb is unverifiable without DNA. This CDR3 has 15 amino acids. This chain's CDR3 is CASRNRQGENTEAFF.

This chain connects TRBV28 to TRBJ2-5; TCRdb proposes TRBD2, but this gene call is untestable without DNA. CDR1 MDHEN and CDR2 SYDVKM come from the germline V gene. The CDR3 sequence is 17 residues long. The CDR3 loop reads CASSFYSELAGSGTQYF.

CDR3: CASSLRGDSYEQYF. The chain has TRBV7-3 and TRBJ2-7. Germline V gene lookup returns CDR1 SGHTA and CDR2 FQGTGA. The CDR3 has 14 amino acids.

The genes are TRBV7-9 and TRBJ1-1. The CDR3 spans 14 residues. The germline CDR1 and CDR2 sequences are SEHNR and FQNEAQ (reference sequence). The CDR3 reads CASSPIAGNAEAFF. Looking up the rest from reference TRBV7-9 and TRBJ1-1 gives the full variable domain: DTGVSQNPRHKITKRGQNVTFRCDPISEHNRLYWYRQTLGQGPEFLTYFQNEAQLEKSRLLSDRFSAERPKGSFSTLEIQRTEQGDSAMYLCASSPIAGNAEAFFGQGTRLTVV.

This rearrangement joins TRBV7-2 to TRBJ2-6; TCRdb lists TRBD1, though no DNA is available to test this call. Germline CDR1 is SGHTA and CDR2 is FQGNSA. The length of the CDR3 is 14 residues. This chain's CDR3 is CASSRTTGANVLTF.